This TCR beta chain comes out of a study of blood T cell repertoires in COVID-19. Study background: Sources were T cells, B-cell-depleted T cells, or PBMCs; the material itself was cDNA or gDNA.

Some clones are missing from TCRdb's copy, which holds only in-frame ones; the method was immunoSEQ multiplex PCR. The data show more than 150,000 clones, with around 91% seen just once and roughly 15% held by the top ten. Only one count was recorded for this clone. This TCR came from a woman in her forties with acute or convalescent COVID-19. Specimen: peripheral blood.

This CDR3 reads CSTGAQHF. CDR3 nucleotides: TGCAGCACGGGGGCCCAGCATTTT. This chain uses TRBV20-1 with TRBJ1-5; possibly TRBD1 for D (5 bases). CDR1 DFQATT and CDR2 SNEGSKA come from the germline V gene (reference sequence). The CDR3 runs to 8 residues.